Below are 32 T cell receptor beta chains sequenced from a single sample in a study of neurological immune-mediated disorders (dated by TCRdb to about 2019). The label giving this sample's time point can be read as: technical triplicate 3. To prepare the library, 5' RACE was applied. The sequencer listed for this sample is Illumina HiSeq 2500. TCRdb reprocessing: public reads trimmed at Q25 with fastp, clones called with MiXCR, in-frame beta chains kept. Each entry is one CDR3 protein sequence, shown with its most common DNA and genes. In all, the sample holds 45,000 or so distinct CDR3 sequences, and about 22% of those were seen once. The top ten hold almost 4.5% of the sample. The material sequenced was PBMCs. The receptor source for this set is a man aged 60 to 69 with HTLV-1-associated myelopathy (HAM/TSP).

A remark on this clonotype: This could be a read error, since a much larger clone is one nucleotide away. The chain links TRBV25-1 to TRBJ1-1, with a tentative D call TRBD1 (6 bases). Germline CDR1 reads MGHDK; CDR2 reads SYGVNS. V was clipped by 7 bases and J by 0 bases, with 12 bases between them. The CDR3 totals 14 residues. CDR3 nucleotide sequence: TGTGCCAGCATACCGGACAGTATGAACACTGAAGCTTTCTTT. It yields the protein CASIPDSMNTEAFF.

This clonotype was counted at least ten times. The chain couples TRBV25-1 to TRBJ2-6, with 12 bases fitting TRBD2. CDR3 size: 18 residues. The germline gives CDR1 MGHDK, CDR2 SYGVNS. The V gene end was trimmed by 5 bases and the J gene end by 0 bases; junction bases not matched to a gene: 5. The CDR3 sequence is CASSMGLAGSSGANVLTF. The CDR3 bases are TGTGCCAGCAGTATGGGACTAGCGGGCAGCTCTGGGGCCAACGTCCTGACTTTC.

This clonotype showed up just a few times. The chain joins TRBV12-3 or TRBV12-4 to TRBJ1-5; D unclear. The ends were cut back, 3 bases at V and 6 bases at J, with 9 bases in the middle. The CDR3 has 13 amino acids. The CDR3 loop reads CASSLTWAQPQHF. For the CDR3, the DNA is TGTGCCAGCAGTTTGACCTGGGCTCAGCCCCAGCATTTT.

This clonotype was counted at least ten times. The chain combines TRBV5-1 with TRBJ2-2, with 12 bases that match TRBD2. Germline-derived CDR1 and CDR2 are SGHRS and YFSETQ. This CDR3 is 16 amino acids long. V dropped 3 bases and J dropped 0; count of bases not matched to a gene: 0. The CDR3 DNA follows: TGCGCCAGCAGCTGGACTAGCGGGGCGAACACCGGGGAGCTGTTTTTT. Protein sequence: CASSWTSGANTGELFF.

This clonotype was detected ten times or more. The chain links TRBV4-1 to TRBJ1-1, with a weak D call TRBD1 (5 bases). In germline, CDR1 is MGHRA, CDR2 YSYEKL. Trimming stripped 3 bases from V and 1 base from J, with 12 bases between. This CDR3 comprises 15 residues. The CDR3 region is CASSQQQVTNTEAFF. For the CDR3, the DNA is TGCGCCAGCAGCCAGCAACAGGTCACGAACACTGAAGCTTTCTTT.

This clonotype came up many times. V gene TRBV6-1 combines with J gene TRBJ1-3; unclear D gene. Trimming cost V 3 bases and J 4 bases, with 10 bases left between them. Germline CDR1 reads MNHNS; CDR2 reads SASEGT. The CDR3 is 14 residues long. This CDR3 reads CASSDRRAGNTIYF. CDR3 nucleotide sequence: TGTGCCAGCAGTGACAGGAGAGCCGGAAACACCATATATTTT.

This clonotype was recorded many times. J is TRBJ1-1 and V is TRBV29-1; weak D call: TRBD1 (5 bases). The V and J ends lost 6 bases and 1 base respectively, with 9 bases between them. CDR3 length: 12 residues. Germline values: CDR1 SQVTM, CDR2 ANQGSEA. The CDR3: CSVDQGNTEAFF. CDR3 DNA: TGCAGCGTGGACCAGGGGAACACTGAAGCTTTCTTT. Variable domain in full (rest from reference TRBV29-1 and TRBJ1-1): SAVISQKPSRDICQRGTSLTIQCQVDSQVTMMFWYRQQPGQSLTLIATANQGSEATYESGFVIDKFPISRPNLTFSTLTVSNMSPEDSSIYLCSVDQGNTEAFFGQGTRLTVV.

This clonotype was recorded many times. This sequence joins TRBV11-2 and TRBJ1-2, with D unclear. The CDR3 length is 14 residues. The germline V gene encodes CDR1 SGHAT and CDR2 FQNNGV. Trimming shortened V by 4 bases and J by 5 bases, and 14 bases separated the two germline ends. Here the CDR3 DNA reads TGTGCCAGCAGCTCTACGAGGACGGAATATGGCTACACCTTC. Its translation: CASSSTRTEYGYTF.

This clonotype was seen many times. The gene calls are TRBV29-1 and TRBJ2-1; weak D call: TRBD2 (6 bases). Looked up from germline, CDR1 is SQVTM and CDR2 is ANQGSEA. The ends were cut back, 1 base at V and 0 bases at J, with 7 bases in the middle. The length of the CDR3 is 14 residues. CDR3 protein: CSVEAGVSYNEQFF. The CDR3 DNA sequence: TGCAGCGTTGAAGCGGGGGTCTCCTACAATGAGCAGTTCTTC.

A word on this clonotype: A much larger clone is a single base away; this may be a read error. The gene calls are TRBV7-6 and TRBJ2-1; TRBD2 agrees at 8 bases. CDR1 and CDR2 from the germline V gene are SGHVS and FNYEAQ. There are 15 residues in the CDR3. DNA for the CDR3: TGTGTCAGCAGCCCCTTAGCGGGGCCCTACAATGAGCAGTTCTTC. The encoded protein is CVSSPLAGPYNEQFF.

This clonotype was seen at least ten times. The chain employs TRBV20-1 and TRBJ2-3; TRBD2 agrees at 8 bases. Germline CDR1 reads DFQATT; CDR2 reads SNEGSKA (reference sequence). This CDR3 spans 11 amino acids. V gave up 5 bases and J gave up 14 bases; unmatched junction bases: 9. The chain's CDR3 is CSARTSGGAYF. The CDR3 nucleotides read TGCAGTGCTCGGACAAGCGGGGGAGCGTATTTT.

This clonotype was observed many times. The V gene is TRBV7-2, the J gene TRBJ1-6, with D uncertain. CDR1 is SGHTA and CDR2 is FQGNSA in the germline V gene. Trimming cost V 5 bases and J 7 bases, with 9 bases left between them. The CDR3 loop spans 13 amino acids. This CDR3 reads CASSQATNSPLHF. In DNA form, the CDR3 reads TGTGCCAGCAGCCAGGCTACGAATTCACCCCTCCACTTT.

This chain connects TRBV20-1 to TRBJ2-3, with 11 positions matching TRBD2. Germline V gene data show CDR1 as DFQATT and CDR2 as SNEGSKA (reference sequence). Unmatched junction bases numbered 12, after V lost 5 bases and J lost 5 bases. This CDR3 has 16 amino acids. The CDR3 spells CSASESSGRPQDTQYF. The CDR3 nucleotides are TGCAGTGCTTCTGAATCTAGCGGGAGGCCGCAAGATACGCAGTATTTT.

This clonotype was detected many times. The V gene is TRBV5-5, the J gene TRBJ1-1, with 7 bases fitting TRBD1. V lost 4 bases and J lost 1; bases outside the gene matches: 7. Germline V gene lookup returns CDR1 SGHKS and CDR2 YYEKEE (reference sequence). The CDR3 consists of 15 residues. The CDR3 DNA reads TGTGCCAGCAGCCCGGGGTGGGACAGGAACACTGAAGCTTTCTTT. Its protein product is CASSPGWDRNTEAFF. Full variable domain (missing parts from reference TRBV5-5 and TRBJ1-1): DAGVTQSPTHLIKTRGQQVTLRCSPISGHKSVSWYQQVLGQGPQFIFQYYEKEERGRGNFPDRFSARQFPNYSSELNVNALLLGDSALYLCASSPGWDRNTEAFFGQGTRLTVV.

The V and J genes are TRBV28 and TRBJ1-1; unclear D gene. CDR3 length equals 12 residues. The V gene's germline CDR1 is MDHEN and CDR2 SYDVKM. V lost 5 bases and J lost 3, with 7 bases in between. The CDR3 protein is CASSTRHTEAFF. The DNA of the CDR3 is TGTGCCAGCAGTACGAGGCACACTGAAGCTTTCTTT.

V and J are TRBV29-1 and TRBJ2-7, with 8 bases lining up with TRBD2. The V gene end was trimmed by 8 bases and the J gene end by 6 bases; junction bases not matched to a gene: 9. CDR1 and CDR2 from the germline V gene are SQVTM and ANQGSEA. This CDR3 spans 12 amino acids. CDR3 in DNA: TGCAGCCTTAGGCTAGCGGGCTCCGAGCAGTACTTC. Encoded protein: CSLRLAGSEQYF.

This clonotype was counted ten times or more. This sequence joins TRBV20-1 and TRBJ2-1; D uncertain. Trimming left V 5 bases short and J 7 bases short, with 6 bases between. Germline CDR1 is DFQATT and CDR2 is SNEGSKA (reference sequence). The CDR3 loop spans 10 amino acids. CDR3 residues: CSALRNEQFF. In DNA form, the CDR3 reads TGCAGTGCTCTTCGTAATGAGCAGTTCTTC.

This clonotype was recorded at least ten times. CDR3 nucleotides: TGTGCCAGCAGCCTAAGTACTGCGGGGGAACAGTACTTC. It codes for CASSLSTAGEQYF. The rearrangement uses TRBV7-2 and TRBJ2-7; 7 bases are shared with TRBD2. V dropped 5 bases and J dropped 10; count of bases not matched to a gene: 11. Germline V lookup: CDR1 SGHTA, CDR2 FQGNSA. CDR3 length: 13 residues.

This clonotype was found many times. This rearrangement joins TRBV12-3 or TRBV12-4 to TRBJ1-1; 10 bases match TRBD1. The length of the CDR3 is 14 residues. The ends lost 6 bases at V and 6 bases at J; junction bases unmatched: 7. CDR3 DNA sequence: TGTGCCAGCAGAACGACAGGGGGCAGGGCTGAAGCTTTCTTT. As protein: CASRTTGGRAEAFF.

This clonotype occurred many times. The chain has TRBV5-1 and TRBJ2-1; 8 nucleotides align to TRBD1. This CDR3 spans 15 amino acids. CDR1 is SGHRS, CDR2 YFSETQ, per germline. The V and J ends lost 2 bases and 5 bases, in that order; junction bases with no gene match: 6. DNA of the CDR3: TGCGCCAGCAGCTTCGTACAGGGGGTGGACAATGAGCAGTTCTTC. Encoded protein: CASSFVQGVDNEQFF.

As concerns this clonotype: This may be a read error, as it is one base from a much larger clone. The CDR3 end shows no conserved phenylalanine or tryptophan, and so a read error is likely. The chain links TRBV5-1 to TRBJ2-6; no definite D call. The length of the CDR3 is 15 residues. V lost 2 bases and J lost 2, with 8 bases in between. The germline V gene has CDR1 SGHRS and CDR2 YFSETQ. This CDR3 reads CASSLYMAGANVLTS. The DNA of the CDR3 is TGCGCCAGCAGCTTATATATGGCTGGGGCCAACGTCCTGACTTCC.

The sample holds many counts of this clonotype. This rearrangement joins TRBV20-1 to TRBJ2-7; D possibly corresponds to TRBD2 (5 bases). CDR1 is DFQATT and CDR2 is SNEGSKA in the germline V gene (reference sequence). Between the trimmed V and J ends, which lost 6 bases and 4 bases, there was a span of 10 bases. The CDR3 covers 11 residues. DNA of the CDR3: TGCAGTGCGGGAGTGCCATACGAGCAGTACTTC. This sequence encodes CSAGVPYEQYF.

The sample holds a few counts of this clonotype. The chain combines TRBV20-1 with TRBJ2-7, with TRBD2 identical over 8 bases. This CDR3 has 14 amino acids. The germline V gene has CDR1 DFQATT and CDR2 SNEGSKA (reference sequence). V dropped 6 bases and J dropped 3; count of bases not matched to a gene: 10. CDR3 in DNA: TGCAGTGCACCTTCCAGGACTAGCTTCTACGAGCAGTACTTC. This gives the protein CSAPSRTSFYEQYF.

This clonotype was detected many times. This rearrangement joins TRBV2 to TRBJ2-7; 10 bases fit TRBD2. The J segment lost 4 bases and the V segment lost 5 bases, leaving 5 bases of the junction unmatched. The CDR3 has 14 amino acids. CDR1 is SNHLY and CDR2 is FYNNEI in the germline V gene. The CDR3 sequence is CASSPGTSDYEQYF. The CDR3 nucleotides are TGTGCCAGCAGTCCCGGGACTAGCGATTACGAGCAGTACTTC.

This clonotype is categorized as medium-sized. V gene TRBV20-1 combines with J gene TRBJ2-3; D is tentatively TRBD1 or TRBD2 (5 bases each). This CDR3 is built from 13 residues. Germline loops: CDR1 DFQATT, CDR2 SNEGSKA (reference sequence). Between the trimmed V and J ends, which lost 3 bases and 2 bases, there was a span of 9 bases. The CDR3 loop reads CSARGPHTDTQYF. In nucleotides, the CDR3 is TGCAGTGCTAGGGGACCGCACACAGATACGCAGTATTTT.

This clonotype turned up a few times. V gene TRBV2 combines with J gene TRBJ2-7; maybe TRBD2 (5 bases). The CDR3 runs 12 residues. Germline values: CDR1 SNHLY, CDR2 FYNNEI. Trimming shortened V by 6 bases and J by 1 base, and 7 bases separated the two germline ends. This chain's CDR3 is CASRLGSYEQYF. CDR3 bases: TGTGCCAGCAGACTAGGGTCCTACGAGCAGTACTTC.

The table lists this clonotype with many counts. The J gene is TRBJ1-2, the V gene TRBV5-1; 7 positions agree with TRBD1. The CDR3 is 14 amino acids. Germline loops: CDR1 SGHRS, CDR2 YFSETQ. The V segment lost 4 bases and the J segment 4 bases; nucleotides outside the gene matches: 7. This chain's CDR3 is CASSDRTGVYGYTF. The CDR3 region has the DNA TGCGCCAGCAGCGACAGGACAGGAGTCTATGGCTACACCTTC.

In this sample, this clonotype turned up many times. J is TRBJ1-1 and V is TRBV5-1; no clear D gene. CDR1 is SGHRS and CDR2 is YFSETQ in the germline V gene. CDR3 length equals 16 residues. Trimming left V 3 bases short and J 2 bases short, with 17 bases between. The CDR3 reads CASSYWGSGVNTEAFF. The CDR3 nucleotides read TGCGCCAGCAGCTATTGGGGTTCAGGAGTCAACACTGAAGCTTTCTTT.

This clonotype showed up just a few times. The rearrangement links TRBV5-1 to TRBJ2-7; tentatively, D is TRBD1 (6 bases). CDR3 length: 15 residues. V was trimmed by 4 bases and J by 3 bases, leaving 17 bases between them. Germline V gives CDR1 SGHRS, CDR2 YFSETQ. In DNA form, the CDR3 reads TGCGCCAGCAGCCGGGACGCGGACAGCCTCTACGAGCAGTACTTC. This translates into CASSRDADSLYEQYF.

This clonotype was recorded many times. The V gene is TRBV27, the J gene TRBJ2-1, with D possibly being TRBD2 (5 bases). V shed 6 bases and J shed 8 bases, with 14 bases lying between them. The CDR3 has 13 amino acids. The germline gives CDR1 MNHEY, CDR2 SMNVEV (reference sequence). This CDR3 is CASSPGSIHEQFF. The CDR3 DNA sequence: TGTGCCAGCAGCCCGGGGTCTATCCATGAGCAGTTCTTC.

This clonotype was seen at least ten times. V and J are TRBV12-3 or TRBV12-4 and TRBJ1-2; 11 bases align to TRBD1. J was trimmed by 8 bases and V by 6 bases; bases with no gene match: 8. The CDR3 contains 14 residues. The CDR3: CASRPGTGGRGYTF. Here the CDR3 DNA reads TGTGCCAGCAGGCCCGGGACAGGGGGTAGAGGCTACACCTTC.

This clonotype has a count of ten or more. The chain is built from TRBV25-1 and TRBJ2-2; no definite D call. Trimming cost V 6 bases and J 5 bases, with 10 bases left between them. The CDR3 sequence is 13 residues long. CDR1 and CDR2 from the germline V gene are MGHDK and SYGVNS. The CDR3 bases are TGTGCCAGCAGCCAGCTAGATACCGGGGAGCTGTTTTTT. Residues: CASSQLDTGELFF.